This T cell receptor (beta chain) came from a study of memory B cells and T cells in multiple sclerosis. Findings and limits, study-wide: Shared clonotype counts depended on differing compartment clone-set sizes and were normalized.

Stimulus-free culture yielded autoproliferating CFSE-dim and non-proliferating CFSE-high T cells, each sequenced separately. Some 50 million CFSE-labeled PBMCs were cultured 7 to 8 days unstimulated, then replicate wells were pooled. PBMCs were labeled with 0.45 to 0.6 uM CFSE and cultured without exogenous stimuli. Using immunoSEQ multiplex PCR, the repertoire was profiled, and TCRdb retains in-frame clones only, with some absent. This sample yields roughly 30,000 clones, of which around 88% are seen a single time; 2.7% belongs to the top ten. Germline lookup yields CDR1 SGHAT and CDR2 FQNNGV. The CDR3 is 14 amino acids. A word on this clone: Its specificity is unknown. One end of the junction varies from germline; a read error may be responsible.

The V and J genes are TRBV11-2 and TRBJ2-3, with D unresolved. The source is a human donor with multiple sclerosis. The sample taken for sequencing was PBMCs from blood kept in culture. As DNA, the CDR3 is TGTGCCAGCAACTTAAATCCGAGACTCGATACGCAGTATTTT. It encodes CASNLNPRLDTQYF.